This TCR beta chain was retrieved from a study of regulatory T cells in long-lasting Graves disease. Time point defined: persistent/refractory GD, antithyroid drugs over 5 years with positive TRAb. Preparation of the TCR library used RNA extracted from PBMCs. To make TCR beta libraries, researchers used iRepertoire HTBI primers and Arm-PCR of CDR3 regions. Per the authors' pipeline: Analysis of the samples identified around 64 TRBV and roughly 13 TRBJ segments. Each CDR3 protein gets one entry after TCRdb re-called the multiplex PCR reads with MiXCR. V and J calls and clone size were set by TCRdb, not the authors. The table shows around 450,000 distinct CDR3 sequences, with roughly 21% occurring only once. Trimming took off 4 bases at V and 6 bases at J, with 19 bases between the two ends. The CDR3 is 16 residues long. CDR1 and CDR2 (germline): SNHLY, FYNNEI. This clonotype occurred many times. Its target is not known.

Study observations and caveats: Segments TRBV28, TRBJ1-2 and TRBJ2-5 showed preferential usage in persistent disease. Analysis covered peripheral blood alone, not thyroid tissue.

The rearrangement joins TRBV2 to TRBJ1-5; no clear D. This TCR was sampled from a female donor with Graves disease. The sequencing here drew on peripheral blood mononuclear cells (PBMCs), taken when the disease was refractory, from a patient treated with antithyroid drugs. The CDR3 region has the DNA TGTGCCAGCAGTGGGAGGTTACGGGGAGGCAGTCAGCCCCAGCATTTT. Protein product: CASSGRLRGGSQPQHF.